The 10 T cell receptor beta chains given below trace back to one sample, sequenced in a study of blood T cells in healthy people across ages (dated by TCRdb to about 2015). The library was produced with 5' RACE. TCRdb names Illumina HiSeq 2500 as the instrument used. A second roughly 6 to 12 cycle PCR used a sample-barcoded 5' primer and a J-beta primer mix. The public reads were run again by TCRdb, first through fastp at Q25 and then through MiXCR, and only productive beta chains were kept. All rows with the same CDR3 protein become a single entry with the most common DNA and genes. This sample comprises about 940,000 distinct CDR3 sequences, around 49% of them detected only once. The ten largest clonotypes hold about an eighth of the sample. The sequenced material came from blood. All receptors derive from a young man in good health.

This clonotype has just a few counts. The chain is built from TRBV4-2 and TRBJ2-5; the D is unclear. Trimming removed 2 bases at V and 2 bases at J, with 12 bases between. The CDR3 has 15 amino acids. Germline V CDR1 and CDR2: LGHNA, YNFKEQ. CDR3 sequence: CASSQRGNQQETQYF. The CDR3 nucleotides are TGTGCCAGCAGCCAACGAGGTAACCAACAAGAGACCCAGTACTTC.

Turning to this clonotype: This could be a read error, since a much larger clone is one nucleotide away. This chain uses TRBV28 with TRBJ2-7; tentative D call: TRBD1 (6 bases). There are 12 residues in the CDR3. V was cut by 4 bases and J by 6 bases, with 10 bases left in between. Germline loops: CDR1 MDHEN, CDR2 SYDVKM. The CDR3 reads CASSSRQVEQYF. The CDR3 DNA reads TGTGCCAGCAGTTCCCGACAGGTCGAGCAGTACTTC.

This chain connects TRBV28 to TRBJ2-4; D tentatively reads TRBD1 or TRBD2 (6 bases each). Germline V gives CDR1 MDHEN, CDR2 SYDVKM. The CDR3 sequence is 17 residues long. Trimming shortened V by 3 bases and J by 0 bases, and 15 bases separated the two germline ends. CDR3 nucleotide sequence: TGTGCCAGCAGTTTTCCTCGAGGGGGGTTAGCCAAAAACATTCAGTACTTC. It specifies CASSFPRGGLAKNIQYF.

This clonotype was detected many times. The chain is built from TRBV9 and TRBJ1-2; D not certain. CDR1 SGDLS and CDR2 YYNGEE come from the germline V gene. The CDR3 length is 14 residues. Trimming removed 3 bases at V and 1 base at J, with 10 bases between. CDR3 residues: CASSADYLNYGYTF. Written as DNA, the CDR3 is TGTGCCAGCAGCGCGGACTACCTTAACTATGGCTACACCTTC.

The gene calls are TRBV5-1 and TRBJ2-7, with D perhaps TRBD1 (6 bases). V was pared by 0 bases and J by 3 bases, with 13 bases between. Germline V gene lookup returns CDR1 SGHRS and CDR2 YFSETQ. This CDR3 is built from 15 residues. The CDR3 loop is CASSLAFRRGYEQYF. The CDR3 DNA sequence: TGCGCCAGCAGCTTGGCCTTCCGCAGGGGCTACGAGCAGTACTTC.

This rearrangement joins TRBV5-1 to TRBJ2-3; D is undetermined. The CDR3 loop spans 16 amino acids. Trimming stripped 4 bases from V and 2 bases from J, with 17 bases between. The germline gives CDR1 SGHRS, CDR2 YFSETQ. CDR3 bases: TGCGCCAGCAGCGAATTTGGCCGGAAGGACACAGATACGCAGTATTTT. Amino acids: CASSEFGRKDTDTQYF.

This clonotype was counted between two and nine times. CDR3 region: CASSVGLADSGEQFF. Written as DNA, the CDR3 is TGCGCCAGCAGCGTGGGACTAGCGGATTCGGGTGAGCAGTTCTTC. The rearrangement links TRBV5-1 to TRBJ2-1, with 11 bases matching TRBD2. Germline V gene data show CDR1 as SGHRS and CDR2 as YFSETQ. The CDR3 extends over 15 amino acids. Germline trimming cut 4 bases from V and 9 bases from J; bases unmatched to any gene: 9.

The chain links TRBV4-1 to TRBJ1-4; weak D call: TRBD1 (5 bases). Germline V gene lookup returns CDR1 MGHRA and CDR2 YSYEKL. CDR3 length equals 15 residues. The V end was cut by 3 bases, the J end by 8 bases, with 16 bases between. The CDR3 DNA reads TGCGCCAGCAGCCAGTCGGGGCCGGCCCAGGAAAAACTGTTTTTT. Protein: CASSQSGPAQEKLFF.

The J gene is TRBJ2-3, the V gene TRBV6-5; TRBD1 matches at 8 bases. Germline loops: CDR1 MNHEY, CDR2 SVGAGI. This CDR3 is built from 14 residues. V dropped 6 bases and J dropped 5; count of bases not matched to a gene: 7. CDR3 sequence reads: CASRTTGVVDTQYF. CDR3 in DNA: TGTGCCAGCAGGACGACAGGGGTGGTAGATACGCAGTATTTT.

This clonotype was counted only a few times. This chain joins TRBV4-1 and TRBJ2-7; weak D call: TRBD1 (6 bases). In germline, CDR1 is MGHRA, CDR2 YSYEKL. Between the trimmed V and J ends, which lost 5 bases and 2 bases, there was a span of 13 bases. This CDR3 spans 14 amino acids. CDR3 residues: CASSSGTYTYEQYF. The CDR3 nucleotides read TGCGCCAGCAGCTCTGGGACATACACCTACGAGCAGTACTTC.